This T cell receptor beta chain appears in the sequencing data of a study of radiotherapy plus CTLA-4 blockade in lung cancer. Across the study: Objective responses were recorded in over 15% of patients, with disease control recorded in 25% to 35%.

The repertoire was sequenced with immunoSEQ multiplex PCR; TCRdb's copy has only in-frame clones and lacks some. The data show about 85,000 clones, approximately 84% seen once. General study points: Tumor-derived TCR clones expanded in blood after radiotherapy plus ipilimumab.

The V segment lost 3 bases and the J segment 6 bases; nucleotides outside the gene matches: 7. Germline values: CDR1 LNHDA, CDR2 SQIVND (reference sequence). The CDR3 sequence is 14 residues long. About this clone itself: As yet, its antigen is unknown.

The chain joins TRBV19 to TRBJ1-2; 7 bases agree with TRBD1. The sequencing used peripheral blood, collected from a patient treated with radiotherapy plus ipilimumab. The receptor comes from a human donor with non-small cell lung cancer who had a partial response to radiotherapy plus ipilimumab. This CDR3 reads CASSIKATGHGYTF. CDR3 bases: TGTGCCAGTAGTATTAAGGCGACAGGGCATGGCTACACCTTC.